The following is a TCR beta chain sequence with its context. How the authors handled the data: Estimates of nucleated cell counts were drawn from the amplification of reference gene primers. TCRdb's copy holds only in-frame clones and misses some; the assay was immunoSEQ multiplex PCR. V and J calls and clone size come straight from that table; D and trimming were deduced from the DNA. The sample has tens of thousands of clones; 82% are singletons. This CDR3 has 14 amino acids. CDR1 and CDR2 (germline): SGHRS, YFSETQ. Trimming removed 7 bases from V and 7 bases from J; junction bases left unmatched: 8. This entry is derived from a study of blood T cell repertoires in COVID-19. Study background: Samples representing acute and convalescent COVID-19 were sourced from the United States, Italy and Spain. In each case, the material was cDNA or gDNA derived from T cells, B-cell-depleted T cells, or PBMCs.

This chain links TRBV5-1 with TRBJ2-1; TRBD2 agrees at 10 bases. The receptor was isolated from a human donor in a cohort sampled during active COVID-19. Sequences were obtained from peripheral blood. The CDR3 DNA follows: TGCGCCAGCCGTAGCGGGGGGCCAGGGAATGAGCAGTTCTTC. Protein sequence: CASRSGGPGNEQFF.